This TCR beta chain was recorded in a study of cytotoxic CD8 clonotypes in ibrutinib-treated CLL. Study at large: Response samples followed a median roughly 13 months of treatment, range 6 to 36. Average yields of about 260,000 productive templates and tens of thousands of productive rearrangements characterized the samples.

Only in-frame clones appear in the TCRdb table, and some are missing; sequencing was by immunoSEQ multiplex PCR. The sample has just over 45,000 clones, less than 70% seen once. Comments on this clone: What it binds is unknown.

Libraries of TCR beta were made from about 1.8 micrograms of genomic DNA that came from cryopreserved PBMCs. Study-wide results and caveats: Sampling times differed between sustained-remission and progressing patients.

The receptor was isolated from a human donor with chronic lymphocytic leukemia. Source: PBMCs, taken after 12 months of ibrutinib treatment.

The CDR3 DNA reads TGTGCCAGCACTGACTACAATGAGCAGTTCTTC. This sequence encodes CASTDYNEQFF. The rearrangement joins TRBV6-6 to TRBJ2-1; D not resolved. CDR3 length: 11 amino acids. Looked up from germline, CDR1 is MNHNY and CDR2 is SVGAGI (reference sequence). V lost 7 bases and J 3 bases, leaving 4 bases between the germline ends.